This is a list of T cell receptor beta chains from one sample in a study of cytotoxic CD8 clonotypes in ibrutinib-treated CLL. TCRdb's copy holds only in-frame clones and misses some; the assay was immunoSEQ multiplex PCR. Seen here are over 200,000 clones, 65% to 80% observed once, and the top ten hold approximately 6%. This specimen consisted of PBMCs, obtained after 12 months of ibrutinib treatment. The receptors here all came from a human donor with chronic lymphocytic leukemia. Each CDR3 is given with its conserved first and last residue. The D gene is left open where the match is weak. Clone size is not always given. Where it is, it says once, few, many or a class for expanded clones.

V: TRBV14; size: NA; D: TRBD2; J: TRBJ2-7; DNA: TGTGCCAGCAGCCCTAGGTGGGGGACTAGCGGCTTCGAGCAGTACTTC; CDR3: CASSPRWGTSGFEQYF
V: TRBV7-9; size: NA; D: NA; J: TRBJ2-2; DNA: TGTGCCAGCAGCTTAGCTATAGCGATGAACACCGGGGAGCTGTTTTTT; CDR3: CASSLAIAMNTGELFF
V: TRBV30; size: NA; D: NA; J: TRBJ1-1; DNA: TGTGCCTGGAGTAAAGAGGGAGGCACTGAAGCTTTCTTT; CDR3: CAWSKEGGTEAFF
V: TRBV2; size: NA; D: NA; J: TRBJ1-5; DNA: TGTGCCAGCCGCTTCGGGGCAGTACCTAATCAGCCCCAGCATTTT; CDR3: CASRFGAVPNQPQHF
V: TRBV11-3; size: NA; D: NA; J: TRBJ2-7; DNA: TGTGCCAGCAGCTTAGGAAGGATGTGGGACCACGAGCAGTACTTC; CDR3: CASSLGRMWDHEQYF
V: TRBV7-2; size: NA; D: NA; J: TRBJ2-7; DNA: TGTGCCAGCAGCTCCTTACGAACGGGCTCCTACGAGCAGTACTTC; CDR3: CASSSLRTGSYEQYF
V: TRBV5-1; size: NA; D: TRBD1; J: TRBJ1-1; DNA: TGCGCCAGCAGCTTGGCCCGTTGGACAGGGCAGGGTATTGAAGCTTTCTTT; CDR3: CASSLARWTGQGIEAFF
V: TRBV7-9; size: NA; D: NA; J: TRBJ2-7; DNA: TGTGCCAGCAGCTACCCCCAGGGGAGTCTTAACGAGCAGTACTTC; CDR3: CASSYPQGSLNEQYF
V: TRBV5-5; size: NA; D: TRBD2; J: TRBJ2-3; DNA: TGTGCCAGCAGCTTGCCTAGCGGGGTTTCCACAGATACGCAGTATTTT; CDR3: CASSLPSGVSTDTQYF
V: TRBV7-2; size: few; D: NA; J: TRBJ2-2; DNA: TGTGCCAGCAGCCCCATCACCGGGGAGCTGTTTTTT; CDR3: CASSPITGELFF
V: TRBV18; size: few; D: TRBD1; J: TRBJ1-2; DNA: TGTGCCAGCTCACCAGGGACAGGGTCGGGCTATGGCTACACCTTC; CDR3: CASSPGTGSGYGYTF
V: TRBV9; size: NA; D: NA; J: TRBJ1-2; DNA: TGTGCCAGCAGCGTAGCTCCAAACGTTGATGGCTACACCTTC; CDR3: CASSVAPNVDGYTF
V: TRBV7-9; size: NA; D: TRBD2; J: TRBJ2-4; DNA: TGTGCCAGCAGCTCCCCCCTAGCGGGGGGGGCCAAAAACATTCAGTACTTC; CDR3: CASSSPLAGGAKNIQYF
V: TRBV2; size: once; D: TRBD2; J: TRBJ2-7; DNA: TGTGCCAGCACCCGCTGGGGGGAGCGGGAGGACGAGCAGTACTTC; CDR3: CASTRWGEREDEQYF
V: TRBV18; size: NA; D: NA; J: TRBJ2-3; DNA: TGTGCCAGCTCACTCAGACAGAGAGCTAGCACAGATACGCAGTATTTT; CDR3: CASSLRQRASTDTQYF
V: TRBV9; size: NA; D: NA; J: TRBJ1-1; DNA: TGTGCCAGCAGCGTAGGGACAGTGAACACTGAAGCTTTCTTT; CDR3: CASSVGTVNTEAFF
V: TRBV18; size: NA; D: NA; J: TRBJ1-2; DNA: TGTGCCAGCTCATCGACAGCCTATGGCTACACCTTC; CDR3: CASSSTAYGYTF
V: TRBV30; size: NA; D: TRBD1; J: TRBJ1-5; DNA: TGTGCCTGGAGCGCCGGAACAGGGGAGGGTCAGCCCCAGCATTTT; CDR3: CAWSAGTGEGQPQHF
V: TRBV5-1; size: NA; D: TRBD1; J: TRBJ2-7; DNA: TGCGCCAGCAGCTTGGTATCACAGGGGACGGGCGAGCAGTACTTC; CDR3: CASSLVSQGTGEQYF
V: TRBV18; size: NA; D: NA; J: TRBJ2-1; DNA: TGTGCCAGCTCACCACCGTCGACAGGCGGTCGAAATGAGCAGTTCTTC; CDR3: CASSPPSTGGRNEQFF
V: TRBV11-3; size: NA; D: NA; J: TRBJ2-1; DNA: TGTGCCAGCAGCCGTGGACTCGGCTCCTACAATGAGCAGTTCTTC; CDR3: CASSRGLGSYNEQFF
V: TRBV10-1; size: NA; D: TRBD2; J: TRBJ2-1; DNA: TGCGCCAGCAGTGAGGTCGGAGGAGCGGGAGGCCCATACAATGAGCAGTTCTTC; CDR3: CASSEVGGAGGPYNEQFF
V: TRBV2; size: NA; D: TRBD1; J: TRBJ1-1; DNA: TGTGCCAGCAGAGGGACAGGGGGCCTCTCGATGAACACTGAAGCTTTCTTT; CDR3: CASRGTGGLSMNTEAFF
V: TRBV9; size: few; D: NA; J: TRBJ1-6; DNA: TGTGCCAGCAGCGACAGCAATTCACCCCTCCACTTT; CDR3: CASSDSNSPLHF
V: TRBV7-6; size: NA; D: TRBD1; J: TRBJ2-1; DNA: TGTGCCAGCAGCGAAGGGACAGCCTATAACAATGAGCAGTTCTTC; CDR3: CASSEGTAYNNEQFF
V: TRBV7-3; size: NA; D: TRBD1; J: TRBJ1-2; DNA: TGTGCCAGCAGCTTATCAGGGGACAGGGGAGGCTACACCTTC; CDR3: CASSLSGDRGGYTF
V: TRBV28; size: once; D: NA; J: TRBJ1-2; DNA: TGTGCCAGCAGAACAGCCCTCTATGGCTACACCTTC; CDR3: CASRTALYGYTF
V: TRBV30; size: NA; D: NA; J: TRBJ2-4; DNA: TGTGCCTGGAGTCGCCTAGCCAAAAACATTCAGTACTTC; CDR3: CAWSRLAKNIQYF
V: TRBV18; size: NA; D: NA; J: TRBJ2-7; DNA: TGTGCCAGCTCACCCCCCGACCCCACCTACGAGCAGTACTTC; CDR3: CASSPPDPTYEQYF
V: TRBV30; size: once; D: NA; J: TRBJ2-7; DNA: TGTGCCTGGAGTTGGGGAAAGGGCTACGAGCAGTACTTC; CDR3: CAWSWGKGYEQYF
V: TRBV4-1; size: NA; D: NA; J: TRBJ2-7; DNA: TGCGCCAGCAGCCAAGATGCTAACTACGAGCAGTACTTC; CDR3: CASSQDANYEQYF
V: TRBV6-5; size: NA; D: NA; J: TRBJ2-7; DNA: TGTGCCAGCAGTTACTCTGACAGAGGCTCCTACGAGCAGTACTTC; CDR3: CASSYSDRGSYEQYF